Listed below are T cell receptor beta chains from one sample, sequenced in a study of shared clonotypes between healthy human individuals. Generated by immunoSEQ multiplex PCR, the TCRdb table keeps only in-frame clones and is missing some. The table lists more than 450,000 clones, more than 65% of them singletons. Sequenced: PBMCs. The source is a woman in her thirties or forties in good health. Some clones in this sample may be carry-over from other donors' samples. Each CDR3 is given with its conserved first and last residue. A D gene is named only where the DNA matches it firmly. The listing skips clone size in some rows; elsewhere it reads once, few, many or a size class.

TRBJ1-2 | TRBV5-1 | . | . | CASSPQLQGLAGYTF | TGCGCCAGCAGCCCCCAACTACAGGGACTGGCTGGCTACACCTTC
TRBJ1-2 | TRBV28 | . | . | CASSFTAVRYGYTF | TGTGCCAGCAGTTTTACGGCAGTCCGCTATGGCTACACCTTC
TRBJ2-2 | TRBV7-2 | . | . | CASSLFRRPGELFF | TGTGCCAGCAGCTTATTCCGGCGACCCGGGGAGCTGTTTTTT
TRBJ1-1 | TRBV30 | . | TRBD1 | CAWSVKGAGTEAFF | TGTGCCTGGAGTGTAAAGGGGGCAGGTACTGAAGCTTTCTTT
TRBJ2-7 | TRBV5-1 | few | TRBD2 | CASSPGHSPGLAGVYEQYF | TGCGCCAGCAGCCCAGGACACTCACCGGGACTAGCGGGAGTTTACGAGCAGTACTTC
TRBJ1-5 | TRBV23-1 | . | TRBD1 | CASSPITGDSTPPNQPQHF | TGCGCCAGCAGTCCCATCACAGGGGACAGCACGCCACCAAATCAGCCCCAGCATTTT
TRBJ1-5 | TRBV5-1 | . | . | CASSSDGSNQPQHF | TGCGCCAGCAGCTCGGACGGATCCAATCAGCCCCAGCATTTT
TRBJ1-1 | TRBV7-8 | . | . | CASSLTAGNTEAFF | TGTGCCAGCAGCTTAACAGCAGGGAACACTGAAGCTTTCTTT
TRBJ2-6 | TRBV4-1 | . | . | CASSQGTSAGANVLTF | TGCGCCAGCAGCCAAGGGACGTCGGCTGGGGCCAACGTCCTGACTTTC
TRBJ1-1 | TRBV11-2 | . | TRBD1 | CASSAGVGRGTEAFF | TGTGCCAGCAGCGCTGGAGTGGGCAGGGGGACTGAAGCTTTCTTT
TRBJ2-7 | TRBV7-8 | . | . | CASSAVGRQKSYF | TGTGCCAGCAGCGCCGTGGGACGCCAGAAGTCGTACTTC
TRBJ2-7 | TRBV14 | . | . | CASSQFGRSYEQYF | TGTGCCAGCAGCCAGTTTGGGAGATCCTACGAGCAGTACTTC
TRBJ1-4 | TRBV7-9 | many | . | CASSLEGIRRDSTNEKLFF | TGTGCCAGCAGCTTAGAGGGGATCAGGCGAGACTCAACTAATGAAAAACTGTTTTTT
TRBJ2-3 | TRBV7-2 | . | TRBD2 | CASKAGGTDTQYF | TGTGCCAGCAAGGCGGGAGGCACAGATACGCAGTATTTT
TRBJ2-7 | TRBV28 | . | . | CASTLGEVGYF | TGTGCCAGCACCTTGGGGGAGGTGGGTTACTTC
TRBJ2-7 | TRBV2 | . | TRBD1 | CASSKVGTAPGQYF | TGTGCCAGCTCCAAAGTGGGGACAGCTCCCGGGCAGTACTTC
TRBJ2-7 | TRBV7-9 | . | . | CASSSGTLWGEQYF | TGTGCCAGCAGCAGTGGGACCTTGTGGGGGGAGCAGTACTTC
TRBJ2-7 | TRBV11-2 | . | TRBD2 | CASSLRLAPTYEQYF | TGTGCCAGCAGCTTAAGACTAGCGCCCACCTACGAGCAGTACTTC
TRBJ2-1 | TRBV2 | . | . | CASSPGLPYNEQFF | TGTGCCAGCAGTCCGGGACTCCCCTACAATGAGCAGTTCTTC
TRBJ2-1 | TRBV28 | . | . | CASSSRPRNEQFF | TGTGCCAGCAGTTCAAGACCTCGCAATGAGCAGTTCTTC
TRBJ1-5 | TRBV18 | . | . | CASSPQENSNQPQHF | TGTGCCAGCTCACCCCAGGAGAATAGCAATCAGCCCCAGCATTTT
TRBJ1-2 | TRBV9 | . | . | CASSSNGGYTF | TGTGCCAGCAGCTCAAATGGTGGCTACACCTTC
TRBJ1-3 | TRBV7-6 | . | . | CASSLVQGSGNTIYF | TGTGCCAGCAGCTTAGTCCAGGGCTCTGGAAACACCATATATTTT
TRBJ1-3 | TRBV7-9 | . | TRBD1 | CASSSDRGPRGTIYF | TGTGCCAGCAGCTCTGACAGGGGGCCCCGTGGTACCATATATTTT
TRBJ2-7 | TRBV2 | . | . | CASSWATTFPYF | TGTGCCAGCAGTTGGGCCACGACATTTCCGTACTTC
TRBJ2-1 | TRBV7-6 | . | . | CASSIRQEGGNEQFF | TGTGCCAGCAGCATCCGACAGGAGGGGGGAAATGAGCAGTTCTTC
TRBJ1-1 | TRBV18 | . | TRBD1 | CASSPSGQGHEAFF | TGTGCCAGCTCACCTTCGGGACAGGGCCATGAAGCTTTCTTT
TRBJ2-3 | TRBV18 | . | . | CASSPTGSTDTQYF | TGTGCCAGCTCACCGACAGGATCCACAGATACGCAGTATTTT
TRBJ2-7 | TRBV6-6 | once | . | CASSYSSDTHSYEQYF | TGTGCCAGCAGTTACTCTAGCGATACCCACTCCTACGAGCAGTACTTC
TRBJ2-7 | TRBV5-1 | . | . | CASSLAWDEQYF | TGCGCCAGCAGCTTGGCCTGGGACGAGCAGTACTTC
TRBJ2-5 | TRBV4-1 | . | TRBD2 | CASSQGGGTSRIPQETQYF | TGCGCCAGCAGCCAAGGGGGGGGGACTAGCAGGATCCCGCAAGAGACCCAGTACTTC
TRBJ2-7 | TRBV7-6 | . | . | CASSLVPYEQYF | TGTGCCAGCAGCTTAGTTCCCTACGAGCAGTACTTC
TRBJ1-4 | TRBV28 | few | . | CASSLRIFGARREKLFF | TGTGCCAGCAGCCTACGGATTTTTGGGGCGCGTCGTGAAAAACTGTTTTTT
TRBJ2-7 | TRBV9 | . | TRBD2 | CASSVSGEPYEQYF | TGTGCCAGCAGCGTTAGCGGGGAGCCCTACGAGCAGTACTTC
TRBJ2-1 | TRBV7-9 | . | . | CASSLARERNEQFF | TGTGCCAGCAGCTTAGCGAGGGAGCGCAATGAGCAGTTCTTC